The sequence of this T cell receptor beta chain was determined in a study of T cell responses to AZD1222 COVID-19 vaccine. Study in general: Pooling of second doses given at about 4 or about 12 weeks was done.

Method: immunoSEQ multiplex PCR; TCRdb's copy keeps in-frame clones and lacks some. The repertoire has about 140,000 clones, around 91% of them found once; the top ten carry over 3.5%. With 3 bases removed from V and 0 bases from J, the gap between germline ends came to 14 bases. This CDR3 contains 17 residues. Germline CDR1 and CDR2: KGHSH and LQKENI. The sequence was collected from an adult in good health. The sequencing here drew on peripheral blood, taken on day 0 of AZD1222 vaccination. V is TRBV18 and J is TRBJ2-2; possibly TRBD2 for D (6 bases). Here the CDR3 reads CASSPTAGGSNTGELFF. For the CDR3, the DNA is TGTGCCAGCTCACCGACAGCGGGCGGTTCGAACACCGGGGAGCTGTTTTTT.